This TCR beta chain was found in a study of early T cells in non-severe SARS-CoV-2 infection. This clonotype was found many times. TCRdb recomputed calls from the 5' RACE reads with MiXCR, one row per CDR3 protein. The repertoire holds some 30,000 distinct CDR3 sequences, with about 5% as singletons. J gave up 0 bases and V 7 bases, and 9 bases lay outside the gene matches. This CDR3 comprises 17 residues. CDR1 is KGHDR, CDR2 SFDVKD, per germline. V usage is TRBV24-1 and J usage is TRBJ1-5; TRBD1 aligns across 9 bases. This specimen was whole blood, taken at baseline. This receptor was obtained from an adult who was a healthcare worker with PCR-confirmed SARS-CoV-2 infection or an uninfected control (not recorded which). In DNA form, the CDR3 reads TGTGCCACCAGCGGACAGGGGCGAACCGATAGCAATCAGCCCCAGCATTTT. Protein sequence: CATSGQGRTDSNQPQHF.